The rows below give T cell receptor beta chains drawn from one sample of a study of T cells in Graves' hyperthyroidism and ophthalmopathy. TCRdb itself ran the multiplex PCR reads through MiXCR, one entry per CDR3 protein. The sample gives about 380,000 distinct CDR3 sequences, around 13% of which show up once; about 19% is in the top ten. The sequenced sample consisted of blood. These receptors all stem from a woman between 25 and 40 years old with Graves' ophthalmopathy. The CDR3 runs from the conserved cysteine through the conserved F or W.

TRBV7-9	TRBJ2-3	13	CASSPQVTDTQYF
TRBV20-1	TRBJ1-2	14	CSARYQGAGYGYTF
TRBV28	TRBJ2-1	16	CASSQAGGYPYNEQFF
TRBV24-1	TRBJ2-1	17	CATSANDRGLSYNEQFF
TRBV12-3/TRBV12-4	TRBJ1-2	13	CASSMGTVFGYTF
TRBV7-9	TRBJ1-2	13	CASSPPHSYGYTF
TRBV4-2	TRBJ2-1	17	CASSQPTSGGPWNEQFF
TRBV14	TRBJ1-1	17	CASSQRDRVLLNTEAFF
TRBV24-1	TRBJ1-5	15	CATSDSTGSNQPQHF
TRBV6-1	TRBJ2-5	17	CASSISGTGGLRETQYF
TRBV5-4	TRBJ2-3	13	CASSHAGGDTQYF
TRBV27	TRBJ2-1	16	CASSLASGGATDEQFF
TRBV7-2	TRBJ2-1	17	CASSLTSGGQIYNEQFF
TRBV27	TRBJ2-3	12	CASKGAFDTQYF
TRBV14	TRBJ2-3	13	CASSLALADTQYF
TRBV6-1	TRBJ1-4	14	CASSPTGDGEKLFF
TRBV6-2/TRBV6-3	TRBJ2-2	16	CASSYIGGWNTGELFF
TRBV27	TRBJ2-3	13	CASSLSRTHTQYF
TRBV19	TRBJ2-7	13	CASSTATSGEQYF
TRBV2	TRBJ1-1	16	CASRVALGGLGTEAFF
TRBV18	TRBJ2-4	14	CASRQDIAKNIQYF